This entry lists 21 T cell receptor beta chains sequenced from one sample in a study of shared clonotypes between healthy human individuals. The repertoire was sequenced with immunoSEQ multiplex PCR; TCRdb's copy has only in-frame clones and lacks some. The sample consists of 400,000 to 500,000 clones, roughly four fifths of them appearing once. Sequences were obtained from PBMCs. These receptor sequences come from a woman between 40 and 55 years old in good health. Some clones in this sample may be carry-over from other donors' samples.

This clone was seen a few times. The rearrangement uses TRBV19 and TRBJ2-7, with 9 bases matching TRBD1. The CDR3 contains 16 residues. Trimming removed 5 bases from V and 2 bases from J; junction bases left unmatched: 10. The V gene's germline CDR1 is LNHDA and CDR2 SQIVND (reference sequence). The CDR3 DNA reads TGTGCCAGTAGTGCCCTCGGGGGGACAGGGACCTACGAGCAGTACTTC. Its translation: CASSALGGTGTYEQYF.

This clone was counted only a few times. The chain links TRBV27 to TRBJ2-5; TRBD1 might be the D (6 bases). CDR3 size: 13 residues. V gave up 6 bases and J gave up 2 bases, with 10 bases separating them. CDR1 is MNHEY, CDR2 SMNVEV, per germline (reference sequence). The CDR3 spells CASRGDRQETQYF. In DNA form, the CDR3 reads TGTGCCAGCAGGGGTGACAGGCAAGAGACCCAGTACTTC.

This rearrangement joins TRBV5-1 to TRBJ2-2; D possibly corresponds to TRBD2 (6 bases). Germline V CDR1 and CDR2: SGHRS, YFSETQ. The V end was cut by 2 bases, the J end by 7 bases, with 15 bases between. CDR3 size: 15 residues. CDR3: CASSFRERRRGELFF. CDR3 bases: TGCGCCAGCAGCTTTCGGGAGAGGAGGCGCGGGGAGCTGTTTTTT.

The chain combines TRBV27 with TRBJ2-7; 9 positions agree with TRBD1. Unmatched junction bases numbered 8, after V lost 0 bases and J lost 5 bases. The CDR3 is 16 amino acids. Germline V CDR1 and CDR2: MNHEY, SMNVEV (reference sequence). The CDR3 protein is CASSLSGTGTLHEQYF. CDR3 nucleotide sequence: TGTGCCAGCAGTTTATCGGGGACAGGGACATTACACGAGCAGTACTTC.

The chain employs TRBV7-9 and TRBJ1-6; TRBD1 is a possible D gene (5 bases). CDR1 and CDR2 (germline): SEHNR, FQNEAQ (reference sequence). The CDR3 runs to 15 residues. The ends were cut back, 1 base at V and 7 bases at J, with 11 bases in the middle. The CDR3 loop reads CASSLEQGSNSPLHF. CDR3 DNA: TGTGCCAGCAGCTTAGAGCAGGGAAGCAATTCACCCCTCCACTTT. Full variable domain (missing parts from reference TRBV7-9 and TRBJ1-6): DTGVSQNPRHKITKRGQNVTFRCDPISEHNRLYWYRQTLGQGPEFLTYFQNEAQLEKSRLLSDRFSAERPKGSFSTLEIQRTEQGDSAMYLCASSLEQGSNSPLHFGNGTRLTVT.

The chain joins TRBV5-1 to TRBJ2-2; D unresolved. The CDR3 runs to 16 residues. Trimming took off 0 bases at V and 2 bases at J, with 11 bases between the two ends. Germline-derived CDR1 and CDR2 are SGHRS and YFSETQ. CDR3 in amino acids: CASSLGTNGNTGELFF. Here the CDR3 DNA reads TGCGCCAGCAGCTTGGGGACGAACGGAAACACCGGGGAGCTGTTTTTT. Combining the CDR3 with reference TRBV5-1 and TRBJ2-2 gives the whole variable domain KAGVTQTPRYLIKTRGQQVTLSCSPISGHRSVSWYQQTPGQGLQFLFEYFSETQRNKGNFPGRFSGRQFSNSRSEMNVSTLELGDSALYLCASSLGTNGNTGELFFGEGSRLTVL.

J is TRBJ2-2 and V is TRBV19, with a weak D call TRBD1 (5 bases). The V and J ends lost 3 bases and 5 bases respectively, with 10 bases between them. The CDR3 is made up of 14 amino acids. Looked up from germline, CDR1 is LNHDA and CDR2 is SQIVND (reference sequence). CDR3 coding DNA: TGTGCCAGTAGTATTCCAGGGATAACCGGGGAGCTGTTTTTT. Protein sequence: CASSIPGITGELFF.

The chain combines TRBV27 with TRBJ2-7, with 8 bases that match TRBD2. The CDR3 is made up of 12 amino acids. V trimming: 11 bases; J trimming: 3 bases; junction bases outside the gene matches: 6. The germline V gene has CDR1 MNHEY and CDR2 SMNVEV (reference sequence). The CDR3 reads CAGAGAVYEQYF. CDR3 nucleotide sequence: TGTGCCGGAGCGGGAGCGGTCTACGAGCAGTACTTC.

J is TRBJ2-7 and V is TRBV28; D is ambiguous. The V and J ends lost 0 bases and 2 bases respectively, with 8 bases between them. Germline V lookup: CDR1 MDHEN, CDR2 SYDVKM. This CDR3 region has 14 residues. CDR3 sequence: CASSLWKTPYEQYF. CDR3 DNA sequence: TGTGCCAGCAGTTTATGGAAAACACCCTACGAGCAGTACTTC.

This chain joins TRBV6-1 and TRBJ1-4; a weak D match, TRBD1 (5 bases). V was shortened by 1 base and J by 4 bases, with 13 bases between the two germline ends. The CDR3 is 16 amino acids. Germline CDR1 reads MNHNS; CDR2 reads SASEGT. CDR3 nucleotide sequence: TGTGCCAGCAGTGAAGACCGGACACATAATAATGAAAAACTGTTTTTT. Protein product: CASSEDRTHNNEKLFF.

As for this clone: At one of its ends the junction is not consistent with the germline gene, which may arise from a read error. This chain uses TRBV5-1 with TRBJ2-2, with D possibly called TRBD1 or TRBD2 (5 bases each). The CDR3 extends over 15 amino acids. Per the germline V gene, CDR1 is SGHRS and CDR2 is YFSETQ. The CDR3 sequence: CASSTQRADTGELFF. CDR3 DNA: TGCGCCAGCAGCACCCAGAGGGCGGACACTGGGGAGCTGTTTTTT.

As for this clone: A far bigger clonotype differs at one base, so this is likely a read error. The chain joins TRBV9 to TRBJ1-5; 7 bases match TRBD1. The CDR3 has 14 amino acids. V trimming: 4 bases; J trimming: 1 base; junction bases outside the gene matches: 2. Germline lookup yields CDR1 SGDLS and CDR2 YYNGEE. CDR3 sequence reads: CASSPGQSNQPQHF. CDR3 sequence (DNA): TGTGCCAGCAGCCCGGGACAGAGCAATCAGCCCCAGCATTTT.

This clone showed up many times. The V and J genes are TRBV6-6 and TRBJ2-5, with 8 positions matching TRBD2. CDR3 length equals 13 residues. Germline loops: CDR1 MNHNY, CDR2 SVGAGI (reference sequence). Losses at the gene ends were 6 bases for V and 3 bases for J; bases not matched to a gene: 3. CDR3 coding DNA: TGTGCCAGCAGAAAAGCGGGAGAAGAGACCCAGTACTTC. Residues: CASRKAGEETQYF.

V gene TRBV9 combines with J gene TRBJ2-7; D possibly corresponds to TRBD2 (5 bases). Trimming removed 0 bases from V and 7 bases from J, with 14 bases in between. The CDR3 has 14 amino acids. Germline-derived CDR1 and CDR2 are SGDLS and YYNGEE. The CDR3 region is CASSVAGESGEQYF. Here the CDR3 DNA reads TGTGCCAGCAGCGTAGCCGGGGAGTCGGGAGAGCAGTACTTC.

The chain recombines TRBV5-4 with TRBJ2-7, with D possibly matching TRBD2 (6 bases). The CDR3 totals 14 residues. V lost 6 bases to trimming and J lost 1 base, with 14 bases between them. Germline assignment: CDR1 SGHNT and CDR2 YYREEE (reference sequence). CDR3 in DNA: TGTGCCAGCACCCCTTCTAGCGATTCCTACGAGCAGTACTTC. Translated: CASTPSSDSYEQYF.

This chain links TRBV4-1 with TRBJ1-1; D is uncertain. The germline V gene encodes CDR1 MGHRA and CDR2 YSYEKL. The CDR3 length is 14 residues. Trimming shortened V by 2 bases and J by 0 bases, and 7 bases separated the two germline ends. The CDR3 here is CASSQSSMNTEAFF. The CDR3 DNA follows: TGCGCCAGCAGCCAAAGCAGCATGAACACTGAAGCTTTCTTT.

This clone was counted once. The chain couples TRBV11-1 to TRBJ2-1; 8 bases fit TRBD1. The V segment lost 2 bases and the J segment 8 bases; nucleotides outside the gene matches: 14. CDR1 SGHAT and CDR2 FQDESV come from the germline V gene (reference sequence). The CDR3 has 17 amino acids. The CDR3 DNA is TGTGCCAGCAGCTTACGAGGGGTAGGCGACAGGGGTGATGAGCAGTTCTTC. This sequence encodes CASSLRGVGDRGDEQFF.

The chain employs TRBV2 and TRBJ2-7; 7 nucleotides line up with TRBD1. Germline assignment: CDR1 SNHLY and CDR2 FYNNEI. CDR3 length: 13 residues. The ends lost 7 bases at V and 2 bases at J; junction bases unmatched: 5. CDR3: CASNRQGAYEQYF. Here the CDR3 DNA reads TGTGCCAGCAATCGACAGGGAGCCTACGAGCAGTACTTC.

The chain has TRBV5-1 and TRBJ1-1, with TRBD1 matching over 8 bases. The CDR3 spans 12 residues. The germline V gene has CDR1 SGHRS and CDR2 YFSETQ. J gave up 8 bases and V 4 bases, and 4 bases lay outside the gene matches. In DNA form, the CDR3 reads TGCGCCAGCAGCATAGACAGGGGAGAAGCTTTCTTT. It translates to CASSIDRGEAFF.

This clone occurred many times. V and J are TRBV6-1 and TRBJ2-7, with D possibly being TRBD2 (7 bases). This CDR3 has 15 residues. CDR1 and CDR2 from the germline V gene are MNHNS and SASEGT. Trimming took off 0 bases at V and 2 bases at J, with 11 bases between the two ends. CDR3 coding DNA: TGTGCCAGCAGTGAAGCAGGGGGGGCCGCCTACGAGCAGTACTTC. This sequence encodes CASSEAGGAAYEQYF.

The chain uses TRBV7-9 and TRBJ2-1, with no clear D. CDR1 is SEHNR, CDR2 FQNEAQ, per germline (reference sequence). Trimming shortened V by 0 bases and J by 9 bases, and 6 bases separated the two germline ends. CDR3 length equals 12 residues. The DNA of the CDR3 is TGTGCCAGCAGCTTAGCGGAGAGTGAGCAGTTCTTC. Translation: CASSLAESEQFF. Based on the CDR3 plus reference TRBV7-9 and TRBJ2-1, the full variable domain is DTGVSQNPRHKITKRGQNVTFRCDPISEHNRLYWYRQTLGQGPEFLTYFQNEAQLEKSRLLSDRFSAERPKGSFSTLEIQRTEQGDSAMYLCASSLAESEQFFGPGTRLTVL.